This TCR beta chain derives from a study of T cell responses to AZD1222 COVID-19 vaccine. Measured with immunoSEQ multiplex PCR; TCRdb has only the in-frame clones, and not every one. The top ten hold around 1.6% of the sample, which has 110,000 to 150,000 clones, 75% to 90% seen once. Turning to this clone: Its antigen is not known.

This CDR3 has 15 residues. V was clipped by 3 bases and J by 5 bases; unmatched bases: 5. CDR1 KGHSH and CDR2 LQKENI come from the germline V gene. Study findings and constraints: The donors showed a predominance of white British ancestry and of females, with possible underestimation of clonal diversity.

The chain employs TRBV18 and TRBJ1-1, with 11 positions matching TRBD1. The sequencing used peripheral blood, collected on day 0 of AZD1222 vaccination. This TCR came from an adult in good health. In DNA form, the CDR3 reads TGTGCCAGCTCACCGGACAGGGGGCGAGAGACTGAAGCTTTCTTT. Its translation is CASSPDRGRETEAFF.